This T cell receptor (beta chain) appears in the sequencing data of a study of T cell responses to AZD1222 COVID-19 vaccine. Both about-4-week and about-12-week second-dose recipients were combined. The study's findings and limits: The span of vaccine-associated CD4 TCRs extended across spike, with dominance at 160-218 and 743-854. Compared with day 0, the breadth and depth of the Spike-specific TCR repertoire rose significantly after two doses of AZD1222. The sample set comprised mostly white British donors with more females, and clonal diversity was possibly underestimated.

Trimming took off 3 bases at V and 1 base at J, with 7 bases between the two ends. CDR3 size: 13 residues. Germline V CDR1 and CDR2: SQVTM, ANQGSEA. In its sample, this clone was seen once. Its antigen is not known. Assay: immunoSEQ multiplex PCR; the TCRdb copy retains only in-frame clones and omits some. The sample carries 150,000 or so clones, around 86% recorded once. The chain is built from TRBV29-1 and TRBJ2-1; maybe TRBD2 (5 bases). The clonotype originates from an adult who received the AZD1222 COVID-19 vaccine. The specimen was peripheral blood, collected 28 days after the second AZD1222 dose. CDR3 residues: CSVDLASYNEQFF. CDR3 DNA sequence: TGCAGCGTTGACCTAGCATCCTACAATGAGCAGTTCTTC.